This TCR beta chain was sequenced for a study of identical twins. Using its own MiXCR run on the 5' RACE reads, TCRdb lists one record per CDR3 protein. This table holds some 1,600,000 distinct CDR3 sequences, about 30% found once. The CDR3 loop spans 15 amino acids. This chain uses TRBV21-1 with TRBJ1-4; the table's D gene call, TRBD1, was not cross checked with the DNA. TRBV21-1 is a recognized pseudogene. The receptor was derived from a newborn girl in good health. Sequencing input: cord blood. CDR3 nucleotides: TGTGCCAGCCCTACCCGGTCTCTAGCCATCGAAAAACTGTTTTTT. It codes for CASPTRSLAIEKLFF.